This T cell receptor (beta chain) was captured in a study of blood T cells in healthy people across ages. This CDR3 contains 15 residues. The ends were cut back, 5 bases at V and 2 bases at J, with 14 bases in the middle. The germline V gene encodes CDR1 SEHNR and CDR2 FQNEAQ (reference sequence). Per-sample yields of isolated PBMCs were at least 6 million. Total RNA, at least 6 micrograms per sample, was extracted from PBMCs. Combining a sample-barcoded 5' primer with a J-beta primer mix, a second PCR ran for 7 to 11 cycles. TCRdb re-derived calls from the 5' RACE reads in MiXCR, one entry per CDR3 protein. Here the sample spans about 1.5 million distinct CDR3 sequences, 42% being singletons.

The chain uses TRBV7-9 and TRBJ2-3; maybe TRBD2 (5 bases). The TCR comes from a woman under 30 in good health. The sample comprised blood. Here the CDR3 reads CASSQALAATDTQYF. CDR3 bases: TGTGCCAGCAGCCAAGCCCTAGCAGCCACAGATACGCAGTATTTT.